This TCR beta chain came from a study of low-dose radiotherapy and immunotherapy resistance in tumors. Study at large: Per fraction, Cohort 1 was given 0.5 Gy every 2 weeks, for a total of 6.5 Gy.

Primers used for first-strand cDNA, a TRAV- and TRBV-specific set, covered both alpha and beta chains. TCR amplification involved 20 PCR cycles with a constant-region primer and V-primer adapter. TCRdb itself ran the reads through MiXCR, one entry per CDR3 protein. Of about 82,000 distinct CDR3 sequences in the sample, approximately 20% were seen once. Time point here: before trial treatment. This clonotype was recorded at least ten times. The CDR3 covers 16 residues. Germline CDR1 is LGHNA and CDR2 is YNFKEQ. With V trimmed by 5 bases and J by 7 bases, 11 bases remained unmatched. Here the sequenced sample was PBMCs, taken before treatment. The chain has TRBV4-2 and TRBJ2-2, with TRBD1 matching over 9 bases. The receptor's source is a male donor with prostate cancer. In DNA, the CDR3 is TGTGCCAGCAGCTCAGGGTACAGGGGGCAAATCGGGGAGCTGTTTTTT. This sequence encodes CASSSGYRGQIGELFF.